This record concerns one T cell receptor (beta chain) sequence. This record comes from a study of T-cell memory formation after mild COVID-19. TCRdb fed the 5' RACE reads into MiXCR, producing one record per CDR3 protein. The sample lists hundreds of thousands of distinct CDR3 sequences, roughly 14% occurring once. The TCR comes from an adult woman who had mild COVID-19 (a few samples of this study predate the infection). Cell type and time point are not known. Input material: PBMCs or a T cell subset sorted from them (not recorded which).

Here the CDR3 reads CASSLDATNEKLFF. The CDR3 region has the DNA TGTGCCAGCAGCCTGGATGCAACTAATGAAAAACTGTTTTTT. The genes are TRBV7-2 and TRBJ1-4; D remains ambiguous. The germline V gene encodes CDR1 SGHTA and CDR2 FQGNSA. The V and J ends lost 5 bases and 0 bases respectively, with 7 bases between them. The CDR3 sequence is 14 residues long.